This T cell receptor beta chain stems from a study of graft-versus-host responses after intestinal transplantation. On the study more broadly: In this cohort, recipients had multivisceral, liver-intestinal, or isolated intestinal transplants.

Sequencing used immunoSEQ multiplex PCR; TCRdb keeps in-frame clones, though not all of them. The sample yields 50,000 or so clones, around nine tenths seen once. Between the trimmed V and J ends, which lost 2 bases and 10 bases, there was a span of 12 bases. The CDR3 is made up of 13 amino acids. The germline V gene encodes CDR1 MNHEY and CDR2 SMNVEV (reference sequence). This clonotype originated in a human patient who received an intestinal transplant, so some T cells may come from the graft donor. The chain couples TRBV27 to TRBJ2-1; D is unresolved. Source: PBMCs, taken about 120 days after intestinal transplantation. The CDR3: CASSLRSAREQFF. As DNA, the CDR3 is TGTGCCAGCAGTTTAAGATCGGCACGGGAGCAGTTCTTC.